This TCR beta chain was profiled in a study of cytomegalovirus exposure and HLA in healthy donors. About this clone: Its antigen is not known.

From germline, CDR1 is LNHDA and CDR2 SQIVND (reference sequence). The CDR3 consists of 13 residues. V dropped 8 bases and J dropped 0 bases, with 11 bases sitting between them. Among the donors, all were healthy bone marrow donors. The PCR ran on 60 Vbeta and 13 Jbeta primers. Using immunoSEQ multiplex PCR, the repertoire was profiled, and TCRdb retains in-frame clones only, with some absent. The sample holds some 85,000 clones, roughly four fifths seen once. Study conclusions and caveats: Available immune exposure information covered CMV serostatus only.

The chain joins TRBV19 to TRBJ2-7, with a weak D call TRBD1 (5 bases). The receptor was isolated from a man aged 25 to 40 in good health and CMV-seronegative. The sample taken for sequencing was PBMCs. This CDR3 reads CASSSGLSYEQYF. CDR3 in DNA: TGTGCCAGTTCCTCAGGGCTCTCCTACGAGCAGTACTTC.